The rows below give T cell receptor beta chains drawn from one sample of a study of cytomegalovirus exposure and HLA in healthy donors. Measured with immunoSEQ multiplex PCR; TCRdb has only the in-frame clones, and not every one. The table has about 150,000 clones, around 80% seen once. Sequencing was carried out using PBMCs. These receptor sequences come from a woman aged 35 to 49 in good health and CMV-seronegative. The CDR3 runs from the conserved cysteine through the conserved F or W. A D gene is named only where the DNA matches it firmly. Where a row states a size, it is once, few, many or the class of an expanded clone; other rows omit it.

size,V,D,J,CDR3,DNA
-,TRBV7-9,TRBD1,TRBJ1-4,CASSLGQGIEKLFF,TGTGCCAGCAGCTTAGGACAGGGGATTGAAAAACTGTTTTTT
-,TRBV28,-,TRBJ1-1,CASSSERGSDTEAFF,TGTGCCAGCAGTTCGGAAAGGGGCTCGGACACTGAAGCTTTCTTT
-,TRBV4-1,-,TRBJ1-5,CASSQDGGIGNQPQHF,TGCGCCAGCAGCCAAGATGGAGGGATCGGGAATCAGCCCCAGCATTTT
-,TRBV4-2,TRBD1,TRBJ1-2,CASSQDSTGVCTF,TGTGCCAGCAGCCAAGATTCGACAGGGGTTTGCACCTTC
-,TRBV6-1,TRBD2,TRBJ2-7,CASSLGLGREQYF,TGTGCCAGCAGCCTTGGACTAGGCCGGGAGCAGTACTTC
-,TRBV19,-,TRBJ2-1,CASSSRQVYNEQFF,TGTGCCAGTAGTTCGCGACAGGTTTACAATGAGCAGTTCTTC
-,TRBV7-2,-,TRBJ2-5,CASSLSDGPKTQYF,TGTGCCAGCAGCTTAAGTGATGGCCCCAAGACCCAGTACTTC
-,TRBV5-6,TRBD1,TRBJ1-6,CASSSFDRDNSPLHF,TGTGCCAGCAGCTCCTTCGACAGGGATAATTCACCCCTCCACTTT
-,TRBV5-4,-,TRBJ2-7,CASSLNGNPYEQYF,TGTGCCAGCAGCTTGAACGGGAACCCCTACGAGCAGTACTTC
-,TRBV7-9,TRBD2,TRBJ2-1,CASSPSGRTLYNEQFF,TGTGCCAGCAGCCCTAGCGGGAGGACTCTCTACAATGAGCAGTTCTTC
-,TRBV19,TRBD1,TRBJ1-6,CASSTQTGGDSPLHF,TGTGCCAGTAGTACGCAGACAGGGGGGGATTCACCCCTCCACTTT
-,TRBV7-9,-,TRBJ1-2,CASSLHSGGAGNGYTF,TGTGCCAGCAGCCTCCATTCGGGGGGCGCGGGAAACGGCTACACCTTC
-,TRBV10-3,TRBD2,TRBJ2-3,CAIRLAGSTDTQYF,TGTGCCATCAGACTAGCGGGAAGCACAGATACGCAGTATTTT
few,TRBV4-3,TRBD1,TRBJ1-1,CASSHRDSSRTEAFF,TGCGCCAGCAGCCACCGGGACAGTAGTCGCACTGAAGCTTTCTTT
-,TRBV28,-,TRBJ1-2,CASTLGGTAYGYTF,TGTGCCAGCACCCTGGGCGGGACGGCTTATGGCTACACCTTC
-,TRBV7-8,-,TRBJ1-1,CASSSSRVWSTEAFF,TGTGCCAGCAGCTCCAGCCGGGTCTGGAGCACTGAAGCTTTCTTT
-,TRBV7-9,TRBD2,TRBJ2-5,CSSSWGGSGRAKFRETQYF,TGTTCCAGCAGCTGGGGAGGAAGCGGGAGGGCCAAGTTCAGGGAGACCCAGTACTTC
-,TRBV9,TRBD1,TRBJ2-5,CASSATGGLQETQYF,TGTGCCAGCAGCGCGACAGGGGGCTTACAAGAGACCCAGTACTTC
few,TRBV4-2,TRBD2,TRBJ2-1,CASRLAGGSMNEQFF,TGTGCCAGCAGACTAGCGGGGGGGAGTATGAATGAGCAGTTCTTC
-,TRBV4-1,-,TRBJ2-6,CASSPGLLSGANVLTF,TGCGCCAGCAGCCCCGGACTCCTCTCTGGGGCCAACGTCCTGACTTTC
-,TRBV5-1,-,TRBJ2-7,CASSPRVAYEQYF,TGCGCCAGCAGCCCCCGGGTCGCTTACGAGCAGTACTTC
-,TRBV7-6,-,TRBJ1-1,CASSLDPRVNTEAFF,TGTGCCAGCAGCTTAGACCCCAGGGTGAACACTGAAGCTTTCTTT
-,TRBV2,TRBD1,TRBJ2-1,CASSFRDRAYNEQFF,TGTGCCAGCAGTTTTAGGGACAGAGCCTACAATGAGCAGTTCTTC
-,TRBV2,TRBD1,TRBJ2-7,CASSANRDRGFYEQYF,TGTGCCAGCAGCGCAAACCGGGACAGGGGGTTCTACGAGCAGTACTTC
few,TRBV5-5,-,TRBJ2-1,CASSFRQTSSYNEQFF,TGTGCCAGCAGCTTTCGACAGACGAGCTCCTACAATGAGCAGTTCTTC
-,TRBV28,-,TRBJ2-5,CASNSGTQETQYF,TGTGCCAGCAATTCAGGGACTCAAGAGACCCAGTACTTC
few,TRBV4-3,-,TRBJ2-1,CASSQGRTSGDEQFF,TGCGCCAGCAGCCAAGGAAGGACTTCCGGCGATGAGCAGTTCTTC
few,TRBV7-8,TRBD1,TRBJ2-5,CASSPSPGGRLTKGQETQYF,TGTGCCAGCAGCCCCAGCCCAGGGGGTCGACTTACAAAGGGGCAAGAGACCCAGTACTTC
-,TRBV7-9,-,TRBJ2-1,CSVGGVEQFF,TGTTCCGTTGGAGGAGTTGAGCAGTTCTTC
-,TRBV7-3,-,TRBJ1-1,CASSNQRGTEAFF,TGTGCCAGCAGCAACCAGCGAGGCACTGAAGCTTTCTTT
-,TRBV28,TRBD1,TRBJ2-7,CAIQTLRTGGGIYEQYF,TGTGCCATCCAGACTTTAAGGACAGGGGGTGGGATATACGAGCAGTACTTC
-,TRBV6-1,TRBD2,TRBJ2-5,CASSDLWTSGQETQYF,TGTGCCAGCAGTGACCTTTGGACTAGCGGGCAAGAGACCCAGTACTTC
few,TRBV7-8,-,TRBJ2-5,CASSIPPQAQYF,TGTGCCAGCAGCATACCCCCCCAGGCCCAGTACTTC
-,TRBV6-5,TRBD1,TRBJ2-7,CASRPDRDSYEQYF,TGTGCCAGCAGACCGGACAGGGACTCCTACGAGCAGTACTTC
-,TRBV4-3,TRBD1,TRBJ2-7,CASSLGQESYEQYF,TGCGCCAGCAGCCTGGGACAGGAAAGCTACGAGCAGTACTTC
-,TRBV29-1,TRBD2,TRBJ2-1,CSVGVWGGNEQFF,TGCAGCGTTGGGGTTTGGGGGGGCAATGAGCAGTTCTTC
once,TRBV11-3,TRBD2,TRBJ2-5,CASSSGWGGDGQETQYF,TGTGCCAGCAGCTCTGGGTGGGGGGGGGATGGACAAGAGACCCAGTACTTC
once,TRBV7-6,-,TRBJ1-1,CASSNIAVDHTEAFF,TGTGCCAGCAGCAACATAGCGGTAGACCACACTGAAGCTTTCTTT
-,TRBV6-6,TRBD1,TRBJ1-5,CASSHLPGTGGQPQHF,TGTGCCAGCAGCCACCTTCCCGGGACAGGGGGTCAGCCCCAGCATTTT
many,TRBV11-2,-,TRBJ1-2,CASSFGAVGYTF,TGTGCCAGCAGCTTTGGGGCAGTAGGCTACACCTTC
once,TRBV5-4,-,TRBJ2-5,CASSPGQNQETQYF,TGTGCCAGCAGCCCCGGACAGAACCAAGAGACCCAGTACTTC
-,TRBV5-4,TRBD1,TRBJ2-5,CASSHPLGQREETQYF,TGTGCCAGCAGCCACCCTTTGGGACAGAGGGAAGAGACCCAGTACTTC
-,TRBV19,TRBD2,TRBJ2-3,CASSPGSGLALDTQYF,TGTGCCAGTAGTCCAGGGTCGGGACTAGCTTTGGATACGCAGTATTTT
few,TRBV18,TRBD1,TRBJ2-7,CASSPNTGASYEQYF,TGTGCCAGCTCACCCAACACAGGGGCGAGCTACGAGCAGTACTTC
-,TRBV28,TRBD2,TRBJ2-7,CASSGGLAGGEGYF,TGTGCCAGCAGTGGGGGACTAGCGGGAGGGGAGGGGTACTTC
-,TRBV29-1,-,TRBJ2-5,CSVSSEETQYF,TGCAGCGTATCTTCGGAAGAGACCCAGTACTTC
-,TRBV20-1,-,TRBJ1-2,CSARGGDGYTF,TGCAGTGCTAGAGGGGGAGACGGCTACACCTTC